Reported below is one T cell receptor beta chain. Original analysis: Nucleated cell counts were estimated from reference gene primer amplification. Only in-frame clones appear in the TCRdb table, and some are missing; sequencing was by immunoSEQ multiplex PCR. V and J calls and clone size follow that table, whereas D and trimming were derived from the DNA. The profile covers 61,000 or so clones, with approximately 80% appearing a single time and about 5.5% taken by the ten largest. These data originate in a study of blood T cell repertoires in COVID-19. Study information: Acute and convalescent COVID-19 samples came from the United States, Italy and Spain. In each case, the material was cDNA or gDNA derived from T cells, B-cell-depleted T cells, or PBMCs.

V was trimmed by 0 bases and J by 7 bases, leaving 16 bases between them. The length of the CDR3 is 16 residues. CDR1 is MGHRA, CDR2 YSYEKL, per germline. The chain is built from TRBV4-1 and TRBJ1-5; perhaps TRBD1 as D (6 bases). The material sequenced was peripheral blood. This receptor was identified in a woman in her 70s with acute or convalescent COVID-19. The CDR3: CASSQDGNRVRQPQHF. The CDR3 region has the DNA TGCGCCAGCAGCCAAGATGGTAACAGGGTGAGGCAGCCCCAGCATTTT.